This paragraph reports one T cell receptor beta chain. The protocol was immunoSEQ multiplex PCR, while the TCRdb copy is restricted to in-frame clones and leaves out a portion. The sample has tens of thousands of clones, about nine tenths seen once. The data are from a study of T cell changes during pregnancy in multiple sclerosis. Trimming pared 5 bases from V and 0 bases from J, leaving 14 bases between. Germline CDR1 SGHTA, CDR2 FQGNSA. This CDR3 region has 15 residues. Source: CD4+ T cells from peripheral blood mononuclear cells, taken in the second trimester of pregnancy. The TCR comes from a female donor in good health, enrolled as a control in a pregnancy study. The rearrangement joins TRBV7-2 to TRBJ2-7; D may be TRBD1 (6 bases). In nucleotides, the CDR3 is TGTGCCAGCAGCCTCCAGGGGCTAAGCTCCTACGAGCAGTACTTC. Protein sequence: CASSLQGLSSYEQYF. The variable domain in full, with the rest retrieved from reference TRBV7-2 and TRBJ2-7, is GAGVSQSPSNKVTEKGKDVELRCDPISGHTALYWYRQSLGQGLEFLIYFQGNSAPDKSGLPSDRFSAERTGGSVSTLTIQRTQQEDSAVYLCASSLQGLSSYEQYFGPGTRLTVT.